The 12 T cell receptor beta chains below were found in one sample sequenced in a study of blood T cells in healthy people across ages. PCR was performed a second time for about 7 to 12 cycles using a sample-barcoded 5' primer and a J-beta primer mix. TCRdb re-analysed the 5' RACE reads in MiXCR, keeping a single row per CDR3 protein. The data show hundreds of thousands of distinct CDR3 sequences, with more than 45% seen just once and roughly 20% held by the top ten. The specimen was blood. Every receptor here comes from a man in his thirties or forties in good health.

This clonotype has a handful of counts. The chain has TRBV3-1 and TRBJ2-5; maybe TRBD1 (6 bases). Trimming took off 10 bases at V and 2 bases at J, with 14 bases between the two ends. Germline lookup yields CDR1 LGHDT and CDR2 YNNKEL (reference sequence). The CDR3 has 13 amino acids. This chain's CDR3 is CAIQRGKQETQYF. The DNA of the CDR3 is TGTGCCATCCAGAGGGGGAAACAAGAGACCCAGTACTTC.

This clonotype was counted between two and nine times. The V gene is TRBV28, the J gene TRBJ2-1; D unclear. The CDR3 is 13 residues long. Germline CDR1 MDHEN, CDR2 SYDVKM. V dropped 8 bases and J dropped 3 bases, with 11 bases sitting between them. The chain's CDR3 is CASGPIGYNEQFF. The CDR3, as DNA: TGTGCCAGCGGACCGATTGGCTACAATGAGCAGTTCTTC.

Only a few counts were recorded for this clonotype. V is TRBV7-2 and J is TRBJ2-7; D might be TRBD2 (6 bases). The V and J ends lost 5 bases and 1 base respectively, with 15 bases between them. Germline-derived CDR1 and CDR2 are SGHTA and FQGNSA. The CDR3 consists of 15 residues. CDR3 loop: CASSPVADSSYEQYF. The CDR3 DNA follows: TGTGCCAGCAGCCCGGTAGCGGACTCTTCCTACGAGCAGTACTTC.

This sequence joins TRBV29-1 and TRBJ1-2; D gene ambiguous. V was clipped by 3 bases and J by 3 bases, with 17 bases between them. Germline CDR1 is SQVTM and CDR2 is ANQGSEA. The CDR3 is 15 amino acids. The CDR3 DNA reads as TGCAGCGTTGAGGGTACGGTGAGGGAGGACTATGGCTACACCTTC. This translates into CSVEGTVREDYGYTF.

The gene calls are TRBV29-1 and TRBJ2-7; no definite D call. CDR3 length equals 12 residues. Trimming stripped 7 bases from V and 1 base from J, with 11 bases between. Germline V CDR1 and CDR2: SQVTM, ANQGSEA. CDR3 loop: CSASFRSYEQYF. The CDR3 coding sequence is TGCAGCGCCTCGTTCCGGTCCTACGAGCAGTACTTC.

The chain combines TRBV7-9 with TRBJ2-7, with a tentative D call TRBD1 (5 bases). CDR1 SEHNR and CDR2 FQNEAQ come from the germline V gene (reference sequence). V lost 7 bases and J 1 base, leaving 14 bases between the germline ends. CDR3 length: 14 residues. This CDR3 reads CASTKGSESYEQYF. The CDR3 DNA reads TGTGCCAGCACCAAGGGGTCCGAATCCTACGAGCAGTACTTC.

This clonotype has only a few counts. The chain is built from TRBV20-1 and TRBJ2-7; TRBD1 might be the D (6 bases). The V end lost 6 bases, the J end lost 0 bases, and 12 bases lay between the germline ends. Looked up from germline, CDR1 is DFQATT and CDR2 is SNEGSKA (reference sequence). This CDR3 is 13 amino acids long. The CDR3 spells CSARDTTSYEQYF. CDR3 bases: TGCAGTGCCCGGGACACCACCTCCTACGAGCAGTACTTC.

The chain carries TRBV20-1 and TRBJ2-7; TRBD2 is a possible D gene (5 bases). Germline assignment: CDR1 DFQATT and CDR2 SNEGSKA (reference sequence). CDR3 length equals 17 residues. Trimming shortened V by 6 bases and J by 9 bases, and 33 bases separated the two germline ends. DNA for the CDR3: TGCAGTGCGACCCGGGCTTTCGAGGGCCGGGTCCGAGAGACGCAGTACTTC. Protein: CSATRAFEGRVRETQYF.

V gene TRBV19 combines with J gene TRBJ1-2; D not resolved. CDR1 and CDR2 from the germline V gene are LNHDA and SQIVND (reference sequence). The CDR3 consists of 14 residues. V was cut by 4 bases and J by 8 bases, with 17 bases left in between. CDR3 loop: CASSTRTSLLGYTF. The CDR3 DNA sequence: TGTGCCAGTAGTACCAGGACGTCCCTCCTCGGCTACACCTTC. Complete variable domain (other parts from reference TRBV19 and TRBJ1-2): DGGITQSPKYLFRKEGQNVTLSCEQNLNHDAMYWYRQDPGQGLRLIYYSQIVNDFQKGDIAEGYSVSREKKESFPLTVTSAQKNPTAFYLCASSTRTSLLGYTFGSGTRLTVV.

This chain connects TRBV27 to TRBJ1-5; TRBD1 matches at 7 bases. V trimming: 6 bases; J trimming: 6 bases; junction bases outside the gene matches: 11. Germline V gene lookup returns CDR1 MNHEY and CDR2 SMNVEV (reference sequence). CDR3 length equals 15 residues. CDR3 in DNA: TGTGCCAGCAGCAAACAGGGGACGAGTAGTCAGCCCCAGCATTTT. This encodes CASSKQGTSSQPQHF.

The gene calls are TRBV6-6 and TRBJ1-2, with D possibly matching TRBD1 (6 bases). V gave up 5 bases and J gave up 8 bases, with 27 bases separating them. Germline CDR1 reads MNHNY; CDR2 reads SVGAGI (reference sequence). The CDR3 runs 17 residues. CDR3 sequence reads: CASSLRGMGEGEEGYTF. The CDR3 nucleotides are TGTGCCAGCAGTCTACGCGGAATGGGGGAGGGGGAAGAGGGCTACACCTTC.

CDR3 sequence (DNA): TGCAGCGTTGTTATCGGGACAGGCGTTACTGGAAACACCATATATTTT. Amino acid sequence: CSVVIGTGVTGNTIYF. The V call is TRBV29-1, the J call TRBJ1-3; 8 bases are a match to TRBD1. Trimming removed 4 bases from V and 2 bases from J; junction bases left unmatched: 10. In germline, CDR1 is SQVTM, CDR2 ANQGSEA. The CDR3 totals 16 residues. Variable domain in full (rest from reference TRBV29-1 and TRBJ1-3): SAVISQKPSRDICQRGTSLTIQCQVDSQVTMMFWYRQQPGQSLTLIATANQGSEATYESGFVIDKFPISRPNLTFSTLTVSNMSPEDSSIYLCSVVIGTGVTGNTIYFGEGSWLTVV.